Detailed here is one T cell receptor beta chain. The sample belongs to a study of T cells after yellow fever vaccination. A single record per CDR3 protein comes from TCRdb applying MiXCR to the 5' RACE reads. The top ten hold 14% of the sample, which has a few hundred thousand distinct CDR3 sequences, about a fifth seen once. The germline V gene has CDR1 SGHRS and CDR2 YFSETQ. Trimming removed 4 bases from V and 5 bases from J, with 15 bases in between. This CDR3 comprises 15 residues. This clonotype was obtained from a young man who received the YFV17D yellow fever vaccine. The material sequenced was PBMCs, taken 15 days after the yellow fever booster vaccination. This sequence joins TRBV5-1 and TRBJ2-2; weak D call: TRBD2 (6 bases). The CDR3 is CASSPGGLTTGELFF. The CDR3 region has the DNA TGCGCCAGCAGCCCCGGGGGTCTCACAACCGGGGAGCTGTTTTTT. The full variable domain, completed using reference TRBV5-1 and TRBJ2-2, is KAGVTQTPRYLIKTRGQQVTLSCSPISGHRSVSWYQQTPGQGLQFLFEYFSETQRNKGNFPGRFSGRQFSNSRSEMNVSTLELGDSALYLCASSPGGLTTGELFFGEGSRLTVL.